This T cell receptor beta chain was identified during a study of blood T cell repertoires in COVID-19. With 1 base removed from V and 6 bases from J, the gap between germline ends came to 10 bases. The V gene's germline CDR1 is SGHTA and CDR2 FQGNSA. This CDR3 contains 14 residues. The data were produced by immunoSEQ multiplex PCR, yet TCRdb's version contains in-frame clones alone and is incomplete. The table has tens of thousands of clones, 75% to 90% seen once. Specimen: peripheral blood. V and J are TRBV7-2 and TRBJ2-1; D is perhaps TRBD2 (6 bases). The clonotype comes from a woman over 75 with active or convalescent COVID-19. CDR3 bases: TGTGCCAGCAGCTTAGGTCACGGGAGCAATGAGCAGTTCTTC. Translating gives CASSLGHGSNEQFF.